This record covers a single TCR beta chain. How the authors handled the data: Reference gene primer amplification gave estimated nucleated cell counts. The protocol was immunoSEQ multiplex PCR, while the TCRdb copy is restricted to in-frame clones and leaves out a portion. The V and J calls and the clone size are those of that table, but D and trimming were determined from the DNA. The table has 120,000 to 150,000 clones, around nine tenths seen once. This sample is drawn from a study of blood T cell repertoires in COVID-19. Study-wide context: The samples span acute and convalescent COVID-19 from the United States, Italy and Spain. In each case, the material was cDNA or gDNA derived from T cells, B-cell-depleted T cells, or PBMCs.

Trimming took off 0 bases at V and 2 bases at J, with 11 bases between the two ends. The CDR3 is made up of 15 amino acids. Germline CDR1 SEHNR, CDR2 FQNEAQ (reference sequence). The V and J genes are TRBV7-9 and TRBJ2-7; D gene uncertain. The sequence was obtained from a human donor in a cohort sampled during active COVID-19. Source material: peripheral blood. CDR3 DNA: TGTGCCAGCAGCTTAGCGGGCGACATTGCCTACGAGCAGTACTTC. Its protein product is CASSLAGDIAYEQYF.